This TCR beta chain appears in the sequencing data of a study of brain T cells in children with intractable seizures (dated by TCRdb to the early 2020s). Turning to the overall study: A NanoString immunology panel was first used to screen resected brain tissue from about 53 pediatric epilepsy surgery cases for immune gene transcripts. Among the roughly twelve selected surgery cases, eight also had pre-surgery blood sequenced, leaving four with brain tissue only.

The immunoSEQ assay was used to generate TCR beta chain sequences from genomic DNA. The published analysis was carried out like this. Any CDR3 sequence that did not begin with the conserved framework cysteine at position 104 was removed by hand. To get clonality, the normalized Shannon's Diversity Index was subtracted from one, giving values from 0 (maximal diversity) to 1 (oligoclonal). Chi-squared comparison-of-proportions tests were used to check whether the frequency of the same CDR3 differed between samples, for example brain versus blood. Public clonotypes were found by searching immuneACCESS, and the VDJdb browser was used to assess similarity to known antiviral clonotypes. TCRdb re-hosts the immuneACCESS table, in-frame sequences only. Its copies lack some clones; in the studies checked, an unresolved V gene accounts for under half of them, and the cause for the rest is not known. Clonal size and the V and J genes are those of that table, whereas D and trimming came from the DNA. The sample contains about 340,000 clones, over 90% of them found a single time. Of the sample, roughly 5.7% falls within the top ten clones.

Read against the paper, the sample's time point label means: blood from clinic visit 5 months post-surgery; TSC patient then seizure free. The surgery cases with the highest brain T cell transcript signatures were chosen for TCR beta chain sequencing of brain tissue, and also of blood when blood was available. Before surgery, the patients had been given at least one anti-epileptic drug. The TCR-sequenced patients were children whose drug-resistant epilepsy was caused by tuberous sclerosis complex, focal cortical dysplasia, Rasmussen encephalitis or hemimegalencephaly. The Monarch genomic DNA purification kit was used to extract bulk genomic DNA from unsorted brain tissue and whole blood. The V end loses 6 bases and the J end loses 2 bases, and a stretch of 13 bases separates them. CDR1 and CDR2, per the germline V gene, are KGHDR and SFDVKD. The CDR3 starts with the cysteine, ends with the phenylalanine, and has 15 residues. Just CDR3 DNA is preserved here, 45 bases in frame from base 1.

The paper as a whole reports these results and caveats: Sequencing depth differed between pre- and post-surgery blood, so clones missing from the pre-surgery sample may reflect undersampling. Viral specificity was inferred solely from CDR3 sequence similarity, and the HCMV serostatus of the patients was not known.

A word on this clone: Its cognate antigen has yet to be identified. The sample holds no much larger clone one base away, and base qualities are not on file.

The rearrangement joined TRBV24-1 to TRBJ1-5, with the D gene call left open. Sequencing was performed on peripheral blood, taken roughly 5 months after surgery. The sequence was collected from a boy younger than two with tuberous sclerosis and intractable seizures. The DNA reads as follows: TGTGCCACCAGTCCCCCGGGAAAGGGCAATCAGCCCCAGCATTTT. Translated, this is CATSPPGKGNQPQHF.